One T cell receptor beta chain is described in this entry. This specimen comes from a study of blood T cell repertoires in COVID-19. Study summary: Samples representing acute and convalescent COVID-19 were sourced from the United States, Italy and Spain. Sources were T cells, B-cell-depleted T cells, or PBMCs; the material itself was cDNA or gDNA.

In the study's own analysis: Amplifying reference gene primers gave estimates of nucleated cell counts. Measured with immunoSEQ multiplex PCR; TCRdb has only the in-frame clones, and not every one. D and trimming were read from the DNA, whereas the V and J calls and clone size are those reported in that table. The sample comprises tens of thousands of clones, about 91% of which are singletons, and less than 6% rests with the top ten. From germline, CDR1 is MNHNS and CDR2 SASEGT. Trimming stripped 1 base from V and 4 bases from J, with 8 bases between. This CDR3 has 13 amino acids. The V call is TRBV6-1, the J call TRBJ2-7, with D perhaps matching TRBD1 (6 bases). This sequence was found in a woman aged 55-70 years with active COVID-19. The sequencing input was peripheral blood. This CDR3 reads CASSEGTAYEQYF. Written as DNA, the CDR3 is TGTGCCAGCAGTGAAGGGACAGCGTACGAGCAGTACTTC.